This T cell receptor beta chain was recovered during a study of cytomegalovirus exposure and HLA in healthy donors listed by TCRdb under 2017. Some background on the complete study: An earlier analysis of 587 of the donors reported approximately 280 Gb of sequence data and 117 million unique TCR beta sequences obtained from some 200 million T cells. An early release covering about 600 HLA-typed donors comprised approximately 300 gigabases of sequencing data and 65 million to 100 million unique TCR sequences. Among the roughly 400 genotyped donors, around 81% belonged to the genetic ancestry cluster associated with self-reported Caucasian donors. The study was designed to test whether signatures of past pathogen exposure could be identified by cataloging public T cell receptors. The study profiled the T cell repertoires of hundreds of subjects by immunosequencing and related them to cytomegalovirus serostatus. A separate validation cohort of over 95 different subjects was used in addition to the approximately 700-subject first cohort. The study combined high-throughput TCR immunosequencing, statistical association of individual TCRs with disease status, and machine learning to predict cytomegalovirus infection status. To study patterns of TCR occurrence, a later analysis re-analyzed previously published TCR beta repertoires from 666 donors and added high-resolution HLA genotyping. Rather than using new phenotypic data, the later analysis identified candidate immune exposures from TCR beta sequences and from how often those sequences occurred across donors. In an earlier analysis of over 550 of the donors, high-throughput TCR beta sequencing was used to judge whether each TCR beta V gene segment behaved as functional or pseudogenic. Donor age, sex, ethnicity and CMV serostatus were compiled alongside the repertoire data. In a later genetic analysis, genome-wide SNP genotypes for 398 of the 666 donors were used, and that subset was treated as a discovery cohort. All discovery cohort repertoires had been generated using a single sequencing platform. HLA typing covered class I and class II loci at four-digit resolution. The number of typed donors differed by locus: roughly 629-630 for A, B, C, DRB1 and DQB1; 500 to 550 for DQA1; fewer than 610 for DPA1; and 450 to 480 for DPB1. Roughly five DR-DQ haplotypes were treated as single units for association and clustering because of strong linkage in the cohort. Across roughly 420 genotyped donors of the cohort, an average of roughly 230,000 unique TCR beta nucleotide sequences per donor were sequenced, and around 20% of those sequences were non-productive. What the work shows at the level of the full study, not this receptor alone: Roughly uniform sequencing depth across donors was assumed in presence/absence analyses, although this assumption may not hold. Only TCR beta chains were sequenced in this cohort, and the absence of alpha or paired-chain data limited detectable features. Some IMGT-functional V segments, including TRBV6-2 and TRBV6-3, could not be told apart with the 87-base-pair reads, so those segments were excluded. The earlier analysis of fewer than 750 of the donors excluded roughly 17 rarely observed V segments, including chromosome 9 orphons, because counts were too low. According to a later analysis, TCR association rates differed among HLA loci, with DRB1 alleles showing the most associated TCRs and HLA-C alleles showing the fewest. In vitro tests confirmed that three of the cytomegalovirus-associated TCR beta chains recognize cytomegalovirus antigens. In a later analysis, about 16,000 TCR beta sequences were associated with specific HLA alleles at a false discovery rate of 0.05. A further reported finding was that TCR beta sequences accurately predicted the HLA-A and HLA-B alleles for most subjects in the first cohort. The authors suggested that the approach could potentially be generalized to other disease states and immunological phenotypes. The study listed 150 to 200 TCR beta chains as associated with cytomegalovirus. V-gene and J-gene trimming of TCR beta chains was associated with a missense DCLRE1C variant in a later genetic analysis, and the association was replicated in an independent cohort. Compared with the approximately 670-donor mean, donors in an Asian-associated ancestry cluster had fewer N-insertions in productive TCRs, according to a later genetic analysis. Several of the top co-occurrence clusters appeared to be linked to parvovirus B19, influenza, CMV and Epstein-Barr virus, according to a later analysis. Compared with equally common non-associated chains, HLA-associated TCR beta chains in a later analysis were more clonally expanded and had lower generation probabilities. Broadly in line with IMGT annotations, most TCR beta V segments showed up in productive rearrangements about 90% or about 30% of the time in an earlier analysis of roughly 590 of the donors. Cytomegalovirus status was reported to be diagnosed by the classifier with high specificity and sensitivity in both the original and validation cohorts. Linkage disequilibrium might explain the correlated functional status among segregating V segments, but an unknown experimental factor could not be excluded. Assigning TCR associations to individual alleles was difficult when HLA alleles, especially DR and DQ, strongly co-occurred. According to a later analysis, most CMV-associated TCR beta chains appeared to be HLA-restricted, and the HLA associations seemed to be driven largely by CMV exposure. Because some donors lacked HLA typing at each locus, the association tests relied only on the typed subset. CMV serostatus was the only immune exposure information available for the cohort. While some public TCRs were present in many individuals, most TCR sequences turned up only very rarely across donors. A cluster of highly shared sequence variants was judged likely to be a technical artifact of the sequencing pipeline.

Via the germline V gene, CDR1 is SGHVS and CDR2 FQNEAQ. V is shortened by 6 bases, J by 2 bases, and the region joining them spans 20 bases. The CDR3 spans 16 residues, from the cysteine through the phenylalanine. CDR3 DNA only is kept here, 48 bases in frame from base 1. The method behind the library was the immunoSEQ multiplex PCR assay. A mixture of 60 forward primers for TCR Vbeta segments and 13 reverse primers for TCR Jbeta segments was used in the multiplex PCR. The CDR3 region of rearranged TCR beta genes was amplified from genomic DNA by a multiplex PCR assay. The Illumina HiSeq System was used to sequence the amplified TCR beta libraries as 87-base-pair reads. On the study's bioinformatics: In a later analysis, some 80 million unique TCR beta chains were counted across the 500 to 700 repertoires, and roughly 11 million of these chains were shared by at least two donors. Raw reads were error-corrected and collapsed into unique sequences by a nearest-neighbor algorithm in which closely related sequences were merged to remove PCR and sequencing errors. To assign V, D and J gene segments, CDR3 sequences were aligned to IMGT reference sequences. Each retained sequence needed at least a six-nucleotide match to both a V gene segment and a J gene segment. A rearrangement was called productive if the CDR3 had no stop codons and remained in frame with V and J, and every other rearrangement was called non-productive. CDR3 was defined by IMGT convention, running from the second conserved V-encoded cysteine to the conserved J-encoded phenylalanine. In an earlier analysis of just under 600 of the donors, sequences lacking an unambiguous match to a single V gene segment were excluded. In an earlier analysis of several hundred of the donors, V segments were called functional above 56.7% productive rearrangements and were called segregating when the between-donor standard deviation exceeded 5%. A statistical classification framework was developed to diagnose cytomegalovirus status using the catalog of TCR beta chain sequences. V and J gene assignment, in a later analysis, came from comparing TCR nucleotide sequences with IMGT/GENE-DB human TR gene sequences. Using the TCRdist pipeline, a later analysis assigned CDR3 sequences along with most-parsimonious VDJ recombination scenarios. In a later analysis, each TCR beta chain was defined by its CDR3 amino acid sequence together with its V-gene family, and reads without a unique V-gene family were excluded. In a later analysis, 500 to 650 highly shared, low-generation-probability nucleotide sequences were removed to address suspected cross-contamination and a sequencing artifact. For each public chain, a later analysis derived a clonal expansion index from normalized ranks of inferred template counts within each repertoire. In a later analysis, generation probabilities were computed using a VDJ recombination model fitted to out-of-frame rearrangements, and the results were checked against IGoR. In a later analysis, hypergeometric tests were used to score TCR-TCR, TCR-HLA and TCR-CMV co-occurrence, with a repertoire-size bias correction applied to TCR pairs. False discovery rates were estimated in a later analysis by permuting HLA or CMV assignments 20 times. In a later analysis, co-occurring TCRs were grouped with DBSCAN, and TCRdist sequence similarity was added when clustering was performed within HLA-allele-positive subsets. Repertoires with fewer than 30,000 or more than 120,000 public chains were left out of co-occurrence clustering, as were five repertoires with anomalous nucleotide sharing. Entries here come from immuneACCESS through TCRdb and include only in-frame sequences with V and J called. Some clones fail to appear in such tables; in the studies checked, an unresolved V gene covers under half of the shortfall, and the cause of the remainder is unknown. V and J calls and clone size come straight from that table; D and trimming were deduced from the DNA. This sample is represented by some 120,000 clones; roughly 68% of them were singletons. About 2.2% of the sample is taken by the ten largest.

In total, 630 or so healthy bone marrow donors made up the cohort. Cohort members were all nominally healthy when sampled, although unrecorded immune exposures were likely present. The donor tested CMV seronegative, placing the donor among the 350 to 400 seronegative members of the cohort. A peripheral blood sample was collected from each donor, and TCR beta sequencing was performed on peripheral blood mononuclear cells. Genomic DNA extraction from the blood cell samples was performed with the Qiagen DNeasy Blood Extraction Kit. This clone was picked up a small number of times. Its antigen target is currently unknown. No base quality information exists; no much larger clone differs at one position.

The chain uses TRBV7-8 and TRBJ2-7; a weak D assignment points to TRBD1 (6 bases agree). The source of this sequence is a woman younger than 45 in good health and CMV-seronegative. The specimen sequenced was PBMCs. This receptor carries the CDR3 CASSRRPRTAAYEQYF. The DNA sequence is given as TGTGCCAGCAGTCGGCGGCCTAGGACAGCCGCCTACGAGCAGTACTTC. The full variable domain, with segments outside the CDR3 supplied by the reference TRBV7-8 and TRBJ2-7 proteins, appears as GAGVSQSPRYKVAKRGQDVALRCDPISGHVSLFWYQQALGQGPEFLTYFQNEAQLDKSGLPSDRFFAERPEGSVSTLKIQRTQQEDSAVYLCASSRRPRTAAYEQYFGPGTRLTVT.